What follows are 12 T cell receptor beta chains derived from one specimen sequenced in a study of T cell repertoires and HLA-DP antigens. Assay used: immunoSEQ multiplex PCR; TCRdb lists only in-frame clones, some missing. The sample lists some 110,000 clones, approximately 92% occurring once. These receptors have no identified antigens. Sequencing was done on a sample of CD4+ T cells from PBMCs. The receptor source for this set is a woman younger than 35 in good health and CMV-seronegative.

V is TRBV18 and J is TRBJ2-5; the D gene is possibly TRBD2 (5 bases). V was shortened by 1 base and J by 3 bases, with 9 bases between the two germline ends. CDR1 and CDR2 (germline): KGHSH, LQKENI. The CDR3 sequence is 14 residues long. The CDR3 region is CASSPQGAEETQYF. The CDR3 DNA sequence: TGTGCCAGCTCACCACAGGGAGCGGAAGAGACCCAGTACTTC. The entire variable domain, with the rest obtained from reference TRBV18 and TRBJ2-5, is as follows: NAGVMQNPRHLVRRRGQEARLRCSPMKGHSHVYWYRQLPEEGLKFMVYLQKENIIDESGMPKERFSAEFPKEGPSILRIQQVVRGDSAAYFCASSPQGAEETQYFGPGTRLLVL.

V usage is TRBV25-1 and J usage is TRBJ1-2, with D tentatively TRBD1 (6 bases). In germline, CDR1 is MGHDK, CDR2 SYGVNS. The CDR3 length is 12 residues. The germline V and J ends were trimmed by 3 bases and 7 bases, with 9 bases remaining between them. CDR3: CASSDRGSGYTF. The DNA for the CDR3 is TGTGCCAGCAGTGACAGGGGAAGTGGCTACACCTTC.

The J gene is TRBJ1-1, the V gene TRBV7-9, with TRBD1 as a possible D gene (6 bases). CDR1 SEHNR and CDR2 FQNEAQ come from the germline V gene (reference sequence). The length of the CDR3 is 13 residues. V was cut by 5 bases and J by 10 bases, with 17 bases left in between. CDR3 coding DNA: TGTGCCAGCAGCCTCAACAGGGAAGGTGCAGCTTTCTTT. Its protein is CASSLNREGAAFF.

This chain connects TRBV7-3 to TRBJ2-1, with a weak D call TRBD2 (5 bases). CDR1 SGHTA and CDR2 FQGTGA come from the germline V gene. Trimming pared 6 bases from V and 0 bases from J, leaving 12 bases between. This CDR3 is 15 amino acids long. The CDR3 protein is CASRPEGSSYNEQFF. CDR3 DNA sequence: TGTGCCAGCAGACCCGAGGGTAGCTCCTACAATGAGCAGTTCTTC.

This chain uses TRBV6-1 with TRBJ1-6, with D possibly matching TRBD1 (5 bases). This CDR3 spans 12 amino acids. Germline V gene lookup returns CDR1 MNHNS and CDR2 SASEGT. V lost 7 bases, J lost 8 bases, and 9 bases lay in between. CDR3 residues: CASKGTDSPLHF. CDR3 bases: TGTGCCAGCAAGGGGACGGATTCACCCCTCCACTTT.

This chain connects TRBV5-4 to TRBJ2-5, with a tentative D call TRBD1 (5 bases). V dropped 0 bases and J dropped 2 bases, with 11 bases sitting between them. The CDR3 totals 15 residues. Germline V gives CDR1 SGHNT, CDR2 YYREEE (reference sequence). CDR3 DNA: TGTGCCAGCAGCTTGGCCCCGAACAGGCAAGAGACCCAGTACTTC. Protein: CASSLAPNRQETQYF. Drawing the rest from reference TRBV5-4 and TRBJ2-5, the complete variable domain is ETGVTQSPTHLIKTRGQQVTLRCSSQSGHNTVSWYQQALGQGPQFIFQYYREEENGRGNFPPRFSGLQFPNYSSELNVNALELDDSALYLCASSLAPNRQETQYFGPGTRLLVL.

The chain employs TRBV7-9 and TRBJ2-7; D gene unclear. The germline V gene encodes CDR1 SEHNR and CDR2 FQNEAQ (reference sequence). V was pared by 11 bases and J by 0 bases, with 5 bases between. CDR3 length equals 10 residues. This CDR3 reads CARISYEQYV. The CDR3 nucleotides are TGTGCCCGCATCTCCTACGAGCAGTACGTC.

The V and J genes are TRBV10-3 and TRBJ2-4, with D perhaps TRBD2 (7 bases). CDR1 is ENHRY and CDR2 is SYGVKD in the germline V gene. The CDR3 is 15 residues long. With 4 bases removed from V and 1 base from J, the gap between germline ends came to 11 bases. DNA of the CDR3: TGTGCCATCAGTGCGGGGGGCCAGGCCAAAAACATTCAGTACTTC. It encodes CAISAGGQAKNIQYF.

The chain links TRBV10-3 to TRBJ2-2, with 10 positions matching TRBD2. CDR3 size: 16 residues. Germline CDR1 ENHRY, CDR2 SYGVKD. Germline trimming cut 7 bases from V and 5 bases from J; bases unmatched to any gene: 10. The CDR3 spells CAIKGASGSKTGELFF. The CDR3 DNA follows: TGTGCCATCAAAGGGGCTAGCGGGAGTAAGACCGGGGAGCTGTTTTTT.

The chain combines TRBV7-9 with TRBJ2-1, with D perhaps given as TRBD1 or TRBD2 (5 bases each). Germline values: CDR1 SEHNR, CDR2 FQNEAQ (reference sequence). The length of the CDR3 is 13 residues. V dropped 4 bases and J dropped 9 bases, with 13 bases sitting between them. CDR3 sequence (DNA): TGTGCCAGCAGCTGGGGACCATGGGGTGAGCAGTTCTTC. Its translation is CASSWGPWGEQFF.

This sequence joins TRBV19 and TRBJ2-7; TRBD1 matches at 8 bases. The CDR3 has 18 residues. The J segment lost 6 bases and the V segment lost 0 bases, leaving 16 bases of the junction unmatched. CDR1 is LNHDA and CDR2 is SQIVND in the germline V gene (reference sequence). In DNA, the CDR3 is TGTGCCAGTAGTATAGATCTCCTCCGGACAGGGTCTCGGTCCGAGCAGTACTTC. Its protein product is CASSIDLLRTGSRSEQYF.

This clone occurred a few times. This chain uses TRBV6-5 with TRBJ1-2, with D tentatively TRBD1 (5 bases). In germline, CDR1 is MNHEY, CDR2 SVGAGI. CDR3 length: 15 residues. V was shortened by 0 bases and J by 7 bases, with 15 bases between the two germline ends. The CDR3 DNA reads TGTGCCAGCAGTTACTCGAGTTCTTCAGGGACTGGCTACACCTTC. Its protein product is CASSYSSSSGTGYTF.